Presented here are 26 T cell receptor beta chains from one specimen sequenced in a study of blood T cell repertoires in COVID-19. The table came from immunoSEQ multiplex PCR; TCRdb's copy has only in-frame clones and leaves some out. The sample yields 210,000 or so clones, roughly four fifths seen once. The sequenced material came from peripheral blood. The receptors here all came from a woman of 80 years or more with COVID-19, enrolled during active disease.

This clone has more than one count but fewer than ten. The chain couples TRBV29-1 to TRBJ1-4; D uncertain. The germline gives CDR1 SQVTM, CDR2 ANQGSEA. The length of the CDR3 is 10 residues. Trimming took 5 bases from V and 8 from J, leaving 6 bases between them. CDR3 sequence (DNA): TGCAGCGTTCTCCAGGAAAAACTGTTTTTT. Protein product: CSVLQEKLFF.

This clone came up a few times. This chain connects TRBV6-1 to TRBJ2-2; D possibly corresponds to TRBD1 (5 bases). Per germline, CDR1 MNHNS and CDR2 SASEGT. V lost 4 bases and J 5 bases, leaving 17 bases between the germline ends. The CDR3 runs 16 residues. In DNA form, the CDR3 reads TGTGCCAGCAGTGGACCCAGGGTGGTTTTAACCGGGGAGCTGTTTTTT. It yields the protein CASSGPRVVLTGELFF.

The chain joins TRBV5-1 to TRBJ2-7; TRBD2 matches at 9 bases. The V segment lost 2 bases and the J segment 2 bases; nucleotides outside the gene matches: 5. The CDR3 is 15 residues long. The germline gives CDR1 SGHRS, CDR2 YFSETQ. The CDR3 region has the DNA TGCGCCAGCAGCTTTTTCCCTAGCGGGACCTACGAGCAGTACTTC. This encodes CASSFFPSGTYEQYF.

The chain employs TRBV15 and TRBJ2-3; a possible D gene is TRBD1 (8 bases). The ends were cut back, 2 bases at V and 3 bases at J, with 15 bases in the middle. The CDR3 has 16 residues. Germline V lookup: CDR1 LNHNV, CDR2 YYDKDF (reference sequence). CDR3 sequence reads: CATSRTTGGGTDTQYF. For the CDR3, the DNA is TGTGCCACCAGCAGAACCACAGGGGGGGGGACAGATACGCAGTATTTT.

V gene TRBV12-3 or TRBV12-4 combines with J gene TRBJ2-5; unclear D gene. With 1 base removed from V and 7 bases from J, the gap between germline ends came to 7 bases. CDR3 length: 12 amino acids. CDR3 bases: TGTGCCAGCAGTTTAGAGGCAGGGACCCAGTACTTC. Encoded protein: CASSLEAGTQYF.

CDR3 loop: CASSSIAGGPNTGELFF. The CDR3 bases are TGTGCCAGCAGCTCTATAGCGGGGGGGCCTAACACCGGGGAGCTGTTTTTT. The chain links TRBV5-4 to TRBJ2-2; 11 bases are a match to TRBD2. From germline, CDR1 is SGHNT and CDR2 YYREEE (reference sequence). J lost 2 bases, V lost 3 bases, and 6 bases had no gene match. There are 17 residues in the CDR3.

The chain recombines TRBV28 with TRBJ1-1, with no clear D. This CDR3 region has 15 residues. Germline V lookup: CDR1 MDHEN, CDR2 SYDVKM. Trimming pared 4 bases from V and 1 base from J, leaving 13 bases between. The CDR3 DNA reads as TGTGCCAGCAGTTCCCAGACGGCGGGGAACACTGAAGCTTTCTTT. It is translated as CASSSQTAGNTEAFF.

The rearrangement links TRBV12-3 or TRBV12-4 to TRBJ2-5; D perhaps matches TRBD1 (6 bases). CDR3 length equals 13 residues. V lost 3 bases and J lost 5, with 10 bases in between. The CDR3 region has the DNA TGTGCCAGCAGTTTTGGGGGCAGCGAGACCCAGTACTTC. This sequence encodes CASSFGGSETQYF.

The chain employs TRBV19 and TRBJ2-2; 10 bases align to TRBD2. V trimming: 5 bases; J trimming: 0 bases; junction bases outside the gene matches: 9. From germline, CDR1 is LNHDA and CDR2 SQIVND (reference sequence). The CDR3 is 18 amino acids. CDR3 DNA sequence: TGTGCCAGTAGTGAGCCCCGGACTAGCGGTACGAACACCGGGGAGCTGTTTTTT. Protein sequence: CASSEPRTSGTNTGELFF.

Here the CDR3 DNA reads TGCGCCAGCAGCTCATCAGGGAGGGGCTCTGGAAACACCATATATTTT. This sequence encodes CASSSSGRGSGNTIYF. The genes are TRBV5-1 and TRBJ1-3, with D possibly matching TRBD1 (5 bases). The V gene's germline CDR1 is SGHRS and CDR2 YFSETQ. Deletions cut 3 bases from V and 0 bases from J, with 13 bases between. The CDR3 runs 16 residues.

The chain recombines TRBV5-4 with TRBJ2-5; D may be TRBD2 (6 bases). V dropped 0 bases and J dropped 0 bases, with 9 bases sitting between them. This CDR3 contains 15 residues. Germline lookup yields CDR1 SGHNT and CDR2 YYREEE (reference sequence). The CDR3 loop reads CASSLGGDYQETQYF. CDR3 in DNA: TGTGCCAGCAGCTTGGGGGGGGACTACCAAGAGACCCAGTACTTC.

This clone showed up just once. J is TRBJ1-6 and V is TRBV18, with a weak D call TRBD1 (5 bases). The germline V gene encodes CDR1 KGHSH and CDR2 LQKENI. V was shortened by 3 bases and J by 0 bases, with 9 bases between the two germline ends. The CDR3 loop spans 16 amino acids. The CDR3 here is CASSPNQGSYNSPLHF. In DNA, the CDR3 is TGTGCCAGCTCACCGAACCAGGGCTCCTATAATTCACCCCTCCACTTT.

In this sample, this clone turned up a few times. The chain joins TRBV12-3 or TRBV12-4 to TRBJ2-5; D unresolved. V gave up 6 bases and J gave up 4 bases, with 9 bases separating them. The CDR3 totals 12 residues. CDR3 nucleotides: TGTGCCAGCAGCCCTTCCAGAGAGACCCAGTACTTC. Translation gives CASSPSRETQYF.

The rearrangement uses TRBV5-1 and TRBJ1-1; D might be TRBD1 (5 bases). Germline lookup yields CDR1 SGHRS and CDR2 YFSETQ. The CDR3 length is 15 residues. Trimming pared 0 bases from V and 0 bases from J, leaving 9 bases between. The CDR3 here is CASSLVSGLNTEAFF. In nucleotides, the CDR3 is TGCGCCAGCAGCTTGGTGTCAGGGTTGAACACTGAAGCTTTCTTT.

The chain recombines TRBV2 with TRBJ2-2; D gene uncertain. This CDR3 has 13 residues. Germline V gives CDR1 SNHLY, CDR2 FYNNEI. V lost 6 bases to trimming and J lost 1 base, with 6 bases between them. This chain's CDR3 is CASSGLNTGELFF. CDR3 bases: TGTGCCAGCAGCGGTTTGAACACCGGGGAGCTGTTTTTT.

This chain connects TRBV27 to TRBJ2-1; D unclear. V was shortened by 7 bases and J by 0 bases, with 16 bases between the two germline ends. Germline loops: CDR1 MNHEY, CDR2 SMNVEV (reference sequence). This CDR3 comprises 16 residues. The CDR3 DNA sequence: TGTGCCAGCATTCCGACTTCTTCCAGCTCCTACAATGAGCAGTTCTTC. As protein: CASIPTSSSSYNEQFF.

V and J are TRBV5-1 and TRBJ1-3; TRBD1 matches 8 bases. Trimming at V came to 0 bases and at J to 4 bases, leaving 6 bases not matched to a gene. Germline CDR1 is SGHRS and CDR2 is YFSETQ. This CDR3 has 16 residues. This CDR3 reads CASSLEGQGAGNTIYF. CDR3 DNA sequence: TGCGCCAGCAGCTTGGAGGGGCAGGGGGCAGGAAACACCATATATTTT.

The rearrangement joins TRBV5-1 to TRBJ2-5; D unclear. CDR3 length: 16 residues. From germline, CDR1 is SGHRS and CDR2 YFSETQ. Deletions cut 0 bases from V and 5 bases from J, with 17 bases between. This chain's CDR3 is CASSLASGGVEETQYF. CDR3 DNA sequence: TGCGCCAGCAGCTTGGCCTCCGGTGGAGTCGAGGAGACCCAGTACTTC.

The chain links TRBV3-1 (or the pseudogene TRBV3-2) to TRBJ2-1, with 12 bases that match TRBD2. V lost 2 bases to trimming and J lost 7 bases; unmatched junction nucleotides: 3. Germline CDR1 and CDR2: LGHDT and YNNKEL (reference sequence). The CDR3 has 15 amino acids. The CDR3 spells CASSQPGTSGNEQFF. The CDR3 DNA is TGTGCCAGCAGCCAACCCGGGACTAGCGGGAATGAGCAGTTCTTC.

This clone was counted at least ten times. The chain carries TRBV6-5 and TRBJ1-1; D is unresolved. From germline, CDR1 is MNHEY and CDR2 SVGAGI. V was pared by 8 bases and J by 2 bases, with 9 bases between. This CDR3 region has 12 residues. The CDR3, as DNA: TGTGCCAGCCTGGAGCGTAACACTGAAGCTTTCTTT. Translating it yields CASLERNTEAFF.

This chain connects TRBV12-3 or TRBV12-4 to TRBJ2-5; 7 bases match TRBD2. Germline trimming cut 3 bases from V and 5 bases from J; bases unmatched to any gene: 0. This CDR3 comprises 12 residues. CDR3 sequence reads: CASSFGGETQYF. CDR3 DNA sequence: TGTGCCAGCAGTTTCGGGGGGGAGACCCAGTACTTC.

V and J are TRBV6-6 and TRBJ1-4; D perhaps matches TRBD1 (6 bases). Germline V lookup: CDR1 MNHNY, CDR2 SVGAGI (reference sequence). The V gene lost 0 bases and the J gene lost 11 bases, with 19 bases spanning the gap. CDR3 length: 16 residues. The CDR3 reads CASSYSGANTGNKLFF. CDR3 bases: TGTGCCAGCAGTTACTCGGGGGCGAATACAGGGAATAAACTGTTTTTT.

The genes are TRBV4-1 and TRBJ2-2; 9 nucleotides agree with TRBD2. V lost 1 base to trimming and J lost 6 bases; unmatched junction nucleotides: 6. CDR3 length: 16 amino acids. Germline loops: CDR1 MGHRA, CDR2 YSYEKL. The CDR3 spells CASSQAGSGSSGELFF. In nucleotides, the CDR3 is TGCGCCAGCAGCCAAGCAGGTAGCGGGAGCTCCGGGGAGCTGTTTTTT.

This chain uses TRBV9 with TRBJ2-3, with 8 nucleotides matching TRBD2. The junction had 9 bases not matched to a gene; V was cut back by 8 bases and J by 4 bases. CDR3 length: 14 residues. Germline V lookup: CDR1 SGDLS, CDR2 YYNGEE. The CDR3 sequence: CARESGSYSDTQYF. DNA of the CDR3: TGTGCCAGAGAGAGCGGGAGCTACTCAGATACGCAGTATTTT.

This clone showed up just once. The chain links TRBV28 to TRBJ2-2; no clear D. Trimming pared 0 bases from V and 5 bases from J, leaving 13 bases between. This CDR3 has 16 residues. The germline V gene encodes CDR1 MDHEN and CDR2 SYDVKM. The CDR3 DNA reads TGTGCCAGCAGTTTATGGTCAGCGCGAAGGACCGGGGAGCTGTTTTTT. This gives the protein CASSLWSARRTGELFF. Using reference TRBV28 and TRBJ2-2 for the parts outside the CDR3, the full variable domain is DVKVTQSSRYLVKRTGEKVFLECVQDMDHENMFWYRQDPGLGLRLIYFSYDVKMKEKGDIPEGYSVSREKKERFSLILESASTNQTSMYLCASSLWSARRTGELFFGEGSRLTVL.

The chain has TRBV5-1 and TRBJ1-1, with 7 bases fitting TRBD1. The CDR3 loop spans 14 amino acids. J gave up 2 bases and V 3 bases, and 4 bases lay outside the gene matches. CDR1 is SGHRS, CDR2 YFSETQ, per germline. The CDR3 region is CASSSGQRNTEAFF. Here the CDR3 DNA reads TGCGCCAGCAGCTCGGGACAGCGAAACACTGAAGCTTTCTTT.